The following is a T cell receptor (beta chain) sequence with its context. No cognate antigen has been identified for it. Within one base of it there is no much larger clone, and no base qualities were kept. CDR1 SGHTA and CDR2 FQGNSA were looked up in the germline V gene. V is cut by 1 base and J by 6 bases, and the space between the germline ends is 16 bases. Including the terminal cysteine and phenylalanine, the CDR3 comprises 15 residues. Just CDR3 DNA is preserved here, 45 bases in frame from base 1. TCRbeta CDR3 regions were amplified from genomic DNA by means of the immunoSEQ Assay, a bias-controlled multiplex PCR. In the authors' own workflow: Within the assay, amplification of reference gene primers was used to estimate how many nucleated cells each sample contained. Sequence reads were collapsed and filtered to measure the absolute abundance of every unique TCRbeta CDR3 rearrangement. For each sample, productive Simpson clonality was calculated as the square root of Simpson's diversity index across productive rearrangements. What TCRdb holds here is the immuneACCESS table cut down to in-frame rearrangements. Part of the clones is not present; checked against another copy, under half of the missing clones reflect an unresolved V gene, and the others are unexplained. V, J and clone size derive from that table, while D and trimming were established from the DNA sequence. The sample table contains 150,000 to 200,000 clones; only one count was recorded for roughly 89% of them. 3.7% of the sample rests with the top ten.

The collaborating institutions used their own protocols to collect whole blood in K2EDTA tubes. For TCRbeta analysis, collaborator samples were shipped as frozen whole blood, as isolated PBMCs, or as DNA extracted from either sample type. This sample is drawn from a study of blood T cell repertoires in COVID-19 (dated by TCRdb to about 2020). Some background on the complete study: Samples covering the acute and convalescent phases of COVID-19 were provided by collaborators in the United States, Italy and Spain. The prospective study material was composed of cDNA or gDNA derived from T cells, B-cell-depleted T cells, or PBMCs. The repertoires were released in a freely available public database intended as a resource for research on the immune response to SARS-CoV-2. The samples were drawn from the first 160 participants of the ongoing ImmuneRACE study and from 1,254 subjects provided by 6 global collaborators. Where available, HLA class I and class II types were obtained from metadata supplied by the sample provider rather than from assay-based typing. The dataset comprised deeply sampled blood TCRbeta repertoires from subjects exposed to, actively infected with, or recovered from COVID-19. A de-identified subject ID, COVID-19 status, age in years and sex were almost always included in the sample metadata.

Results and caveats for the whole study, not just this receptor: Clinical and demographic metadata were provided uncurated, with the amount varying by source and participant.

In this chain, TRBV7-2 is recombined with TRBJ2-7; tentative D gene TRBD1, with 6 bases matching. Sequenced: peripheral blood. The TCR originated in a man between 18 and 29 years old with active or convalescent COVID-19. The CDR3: CASSLGSGGLSEQYF. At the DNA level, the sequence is TGTGCCAGCAGCTTAGGGTCTGGGGGCTTAAGCGAGCAGTACTTC.